This TCR beta chain is from a study of Graves' ophthalmopathy and Graves' hyperthyroidism. Overall study context: Prior to any treatment, peripheral blood was collected at the time of initial diagnosis.

As the template, RNA transcripts were used to amplify TCR beta CDR3 regions. After a first-round RT-PCR with HTBI primers, a second-round multiplex PCR was run. TCRdb passed the multiplex PCR reads through MiXCR, listing each CDR3 protein once. The sample lists roughly 480,000 distinct CDR3 sequences; approximately 14% were seen once. This CDR3 is 13 amino acids long. CDR1 and CDR2 (germline): DFQATT, SNEGSKA (reference sequence). Trimming cost V 6 bases and J 3 bases, with 12 bases left between them. Ten or more counts support this clonotype. Diagnostic conclusions were grounded in clinical symptoms, serum thyroxine, TRAb, thyroid ultrasound and orbital computed tomography.

The TCR comes from a woman aged 25 to 45 with Graves' ophthalmopathy. Sequencing was carried out using blood. V gene TRBV20-1 combines with J gene TRBJ1-5; perhaps TRBD1 as D (6 bases). The CDR3 DNA follows: TGCAGTGCCCCGGACAGAATCAATCAGCCCCAGCATTTT. This sequence encodes CSAPDRINQPQHF.